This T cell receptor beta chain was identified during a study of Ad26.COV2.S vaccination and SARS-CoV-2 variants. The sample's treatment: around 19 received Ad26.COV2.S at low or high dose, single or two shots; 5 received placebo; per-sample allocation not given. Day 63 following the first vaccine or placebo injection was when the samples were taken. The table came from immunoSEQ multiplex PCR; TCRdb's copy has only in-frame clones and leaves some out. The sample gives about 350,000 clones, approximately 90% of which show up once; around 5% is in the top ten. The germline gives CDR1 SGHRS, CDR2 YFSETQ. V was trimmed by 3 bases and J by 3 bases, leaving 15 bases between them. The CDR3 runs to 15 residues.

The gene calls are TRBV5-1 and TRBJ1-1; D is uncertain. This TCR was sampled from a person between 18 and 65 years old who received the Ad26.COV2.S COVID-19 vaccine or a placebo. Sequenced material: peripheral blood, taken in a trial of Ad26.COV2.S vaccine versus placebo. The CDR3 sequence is CASSYSFGLDTEAFF. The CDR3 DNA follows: TGCGCCAGCAGCTACAGTTTCGGGTTGGACACTGAAGCTTTCTTT.